One and the same sample provided the 31 T cell receptor beta chains below, sequenced in a study of cytomegalovirus exposure and HLA in healthy donors. Primers included in the PCR were 60 Vbeta and 13 Jbeta primers. Only in-frame clones appear in the TCRdb table, and some are missing; sequencing was by immunoSEQ multiplex PCR. Of approximately 90,000 clones in the sample, less than 10% are singletons; the top ten hold about 2.3%. Input material: PBMCs. The receptors were gathered from a man between 45 and 60 years old in good health and CMV-seronegative.

The chain combines TRBV28 with TRBJ2-1; 14 nucleotides match TRBD2. The CDR3 runs 17 residues. With 4 bases clipped from V and 8 bases from J, the junction kept 10 bases outside the gene matches. CDR1 MDHEN and CDR2 SYDVKM come from the germline V gene. This CDR3 is CASSSSRTSGGWDEQFF. The DNA for the CDR3 is TGTGCCAGCAGTTCCTCCCGGACTAGCGGGGGGTGGGATGAGCAGTTCTTC. Complete variable domain (other parts from reference TRBV28 and TRBJ2-1): DVKVTQSSRYLVKRTGEKVFLECVQDMDHENMFWYRQDPGLGLRLIYFSYDVKMKEKGDIPEGYSVSREKKERFSLILESASTNQTSMYLCASSSSRTSGGWDEQFFGPGTRLTVL.

The V and J genes are TRBV2 and TRBJ1-5; 9 bases are shared with TRBD1. The CDR3 totals 18 residues. Germline trimming cut 6 bases from V and 0 bases from J; bases unmatched to any gene: 12. Germline lookup yields CDR1 SNHLY and CDR2 FYNNEI. CDR3 in amino acids: CASRGSGQGKLSNQPQHF. The CDR3 nucleotides are TGTGCCAGCAGGGGGTCCGGACAGGGGAAACTTAGCAATCAGCCCCAGCATTTT.

This clone was observed a handful of times. The chain recombines TRBV21-1 with TRBJ1-2. TRBV21-1 represents a pseudogene. This CDR3 region has 18 residues. CDR3 sequence (DNA): TGTGCCAGCAGCAAACGGGTCAGTTCCGTAGGCGTAGACTATGGCTACACCTTC. It encodes CASSKRVSSVGVDYGYTF.

This clone has more than one count but fewer than ten. This chain connects TRBV29-1 to TRBJ1-1; 8 nucleotides line up with TRBD1. Germline V gene sequence: CDR1 SQVTM, CDR2 ANQGSEA. Trimming at V came to 7 bases and at J to 5 bases, leaving 6 bases not matched to a gene. The CDR3 contains 12 residues. CDR3 residues: CSARTGQTEAFF. Written as DNA, the CDR3 is TGCAGCGCACGGACAGGGCAAACTGAAGCTTTCTTT.

This clone occurred a few times. The V gene is TRBV7-2, the J gene TRBJ2-7; D gene ambiguous. Trimming cost V 3 bases and J 3 bases, with 9 bases left between them. Looked up from germline, CDR1 is SGHTA and CDR2 is FQGNSA. This CDR3 is built from 13 residues. CDR3 DNA sequence: TGTGCCAGCAGCTTGACACTGAACTACGAGCAGTACTTC. It specifies CASSLTLNYEQYF.

Only a few counts were recorded for this clone. The CDR3 DNA is TGTGCCAGCAGCTTAAGCGGGACTAGCGGGATCGATGAGCAGTTCTTC. The encoded protein is CASSLSGTSGIDEQFF. The genes are TRBV7-9 and TRBJ2-1; 13 nucleotides line up with TRBD2. The CDR3 contains 16 residues. Germline V lookup: CDR1 SEHNR, CDR2 FQNEAQ (reference sequence). The ends lost 2 bases at V and 8 bases at J; junction bases unmatched: 6. The full variable domain, in which reference TRBV7-9 and TRBJ2-1 provide the parts outside the CDR3, is DTGVSQNPRHKITKRGQNVTFRCDPISEHNRLYWYRQTLGQGPEFLTYFQNEAQLEKSRLLSDRFSAERPKGSFSTLEIQRTEQGDSAMYLCASSLSGTSGIDEQFFGPGTRLTVL.

This clone has a handful of counts. This chain uses TRBV25-1 with TRBJ1-1; possible D gene TRBD1, 6 bases. Germline loops: CDR1 MGHDK, CDR2 SYGVNS. This CDR3 spans 12 amino acids. V was cut by 7 bases and J by 3 bases, with 9 bases left in between. The CDR3 protein is CASKTGHTEAFF. The CDR3 coding sequence is TGTGCCAGCAAAACAGGGCACACTGAAGCTTTCTTT.

This clone appeared a few times. The chain links TRBV4-3 to TRBJ2-2; D is ambiguous. The V end lost 3 bases, the J end lost 1 base, and 12 bases lay between the germline ends. Germline CDR1 and CDR2: LGHNA and YSLEER. The CDR3 covers 16 residues. The CDR3 protein is CASSHYWQENTGELFF. The CDR3 DNA reads TGCGCCAGCAGCCATTATTGGCAGGAGAACACCGGGGAGCTGTTTTTT.

The genes are TRBV19 and TRBJ2-6, with 7 bases identical to TRBD2. The germline gives CDR1 LNHDA, CDR2 SQIVND (reference sequence). Trimming removed 8 bases from V and 3 bases from J; junction bases left unmatched: 7. CDR3 length equals 15 residues. In DNA, the CDR3 is TGTGCCAGTGGGGAAGCGGGGCTTGGGGCCAACGTCCTGACTTTC. Its translation is CASGEAGLGANVLTF.

There are a few counts of this clone. The chain couples TRBV19 to TRBJ2-5, with a weak D call TRBD2 (6 bases). Germline CDR1 and CDR2: LNHDA and SQIVND (reference sequence). Trimming stripped 0 bases from V and 5 bases from J, with 10 bases between. The CDR3 is 14 residues long. DNA for the CDR3: TGTGCCAGTAGTATAGAGAAGGGGAGGGAGACCCAGTACTTC. Translating gives CASSIEKGRETQYF.

The V call is TRBV7-2, the J call TRBJ1-6; 7 bases fit TRBD1. The CDR3 has 15 residues. The V segment lost 1 base and the J segment 6 bases; nucleotides outside the gene matches: 3. In germline, CDR1 is SGHTA, CDR2 FQGNSA. CDR3 in DNA: TGTGCCAGCAGCTTAGTGACAGGGCCTAATTCACCCCTCCACTTT. Translated: CASSLVTGPNSPLHF.

The V and J genes are TRBV11-2 and TRBJ2-4; TRBD2 aligns across 16 bases. The CDR3 spans 18 residues. Trimming at V came to 4 bases and at J to 5 bases, leaving 8 bases not matched to a gene. Germline V lookup: CDR1 SGHAT, CDR2 FQNNGV. As DNA, the CDR3 is TGTGCCAGCAGCTCAGGGACTAGCGGGAGGGTTGGGGAAAACATTCAGTACTTC. Its protein product is CASSSGTSGRVGENIQYF.

The V and J genes are TRBV28 and TRBJ1-1, with D possibly matching TRBD1 (5 bases). Per the germline V gene, CDR1 is MDHEN and CDR2 is SYDVKM. The CDR3 extends over 15 amino acids. V was pared by 6 bases and J by 0 bases, with 14 bases between. CDR3 nucleotide sequence: TGTGCCAGCAGGAACAGGCACCCTTTGAACACTGAAGCTTTCTTT. This encodes CASRNRHPLNTEAFF.

The V call is TRBV7-8, the J call TRBJ2-7; 9 positions match TRBD2. The J segment lost 1 base and the V segment lost 6 bases, leaving 7 bases of the junction unmatched. Germline CDR1 is SGHVS and CDR2 is FQNEAQ. This CDR3 spans 15 amino acids. The CDR3 bases are TGTGCCAGCAGTCATAGCGGGAGTTCGTCCTACGAGCAGTACTTC. Translating it yields CASSHSGSSSYEQYF.

This clone was found a few times. V gene TRBV9 combines with J gene TRBJ1-1, with 7 bases identical to TRBD1. Trimming at V came to 3 bases and at J to 10 bases, leaving 6 bases not matched to a gene. From germline, CDR1 is SGDLS and CDR2 YYNGEE. CDR3 length: 12 amino acids. CDR3 sequence (DNA): TGTGCCAGCAGCGCTCGGGACAGTCCAGCTTTCTTT. It translates to CASSARDSPAFF.

This clone showed up just a few times. V usage is TRBV6-1 and J usage is TRBJ2-1; D not certain. Trimming took off 4 bases at V and 0 bases at J, with 19 bases between the two ends. The CDR3 is made up of 18 amino acids. CDR1 and CDR2 from the germline V gene are MNHNS and SASEGT. The CDR3 bases are TGTGCCAGCAGTGCCCTATTTCCTTCTCGAAGCTCCTACAATGAGCAGTTCTTC. Translating gives CASSALFPSRSSYNEQFF.

The V call is TRBV6-1, the J call TRBJ1-4; TRBD1 aligns across 7 bases. The CDR3 extends over 15 amino acids. The junction had 10 bases not matched to a gene; V was cut back by 8 bases and J by 4 bases. The germline V gene has CDR1 MNHNS and CDR2 SASEGT. CDR3 protein: CASGRGQSFNEKLFF. As DNA, the CDR3 is TGTGCCAGCGGTAGGGGACAGTCATTTAATGAAAAACTGTTTTTT.

This clone was seen only a few times. The chain combines TRBV6-5 with TRBJ2-7; possible D gene TRBD1, 6 bases. Germline V gives CDR1 MNHEY, CDR2 SVGAGI. The CDR3 length is 14 residues. The germline V and J ends were trimmed by 4 bases and 2 bases, with 12 bases remaining between them. The CDR3 sequence: CASSSQGLPYEQYF. The CDR3 DNA reads as TGTGCCAGCAGTTCGCAGGGGTTGCCCTACGAGCAGTACTTC.

The gene calls are TRBV7-2 and TRBJ2-3; no firm D call. The CDR3 has 12 residues. CDR1 is SGHTA and CDR2 is FQGNSA in the germline V gene. V lost 5 bases to trimming and J lost 6 bases, with 9 bases between them. CDR3 coding DNA: TGTGCCAGCAGCCAATACTCCGATACGCAGTATTTT. Its protein is CASSQYSDTQYF.

This clone occurred a few times. V and J are TRBV19 and TRBJ2-7, with D possibly being TRBD2 (6 bases). The CDR3 has 12 residues. The V gene lost 9 bases and the J gene lost 4 bases, with 13 bases spanning the gap. The germline gives CDR1 LNHDA, CDR2 SQIVND (reference sequence). The chain's CDR3 is CARAGTRYEQYF. CDR3 DNA sequence: TGTGCCAGAGCCGGGACTCGGTACGAGCAGTACTTC.

The chain couples TRBV18 to TRBJ2-7; the D gene is possibly TRBD2 (5 bases). CDR1 KGHSH and CDR2 LQKENI come from the germline V gene. Between the trimmed V and J ends, which lost 2 bases and 6 bases, there was a span of 23 bases. The CDR3 runs to 17 residues. The CDR3 sequence: CASSPGLRTRAESEQYF. As DNA, the CDR3 is TGTGCCAGCTCACCAGGACTCAGGACCCGAGCCGAGAGCGAGCAGTACTTC.

The chain employs TRBV4-3 and TRBJ1-1, with D hard to call. V gave up 0 bases and J gave up 5 bases, with 10 bases separating them. The germline CDR1 and CDR2 sequences are LGHNA and YSLEER. This CDR3 spans 14 amino acids. The CDR3 region is CASSQDTRVTEAFF. CDR3 bases: TGCGCCAGCAGCCAAGATACTCGGGTGACTGAAGCTTTCTTT.

This clone was observed a handful of times. As DNA, the CDR3 is TGTGCCAGCAGCTTAGGAGGGGGTTCACCCCTCCACTTT. This encodes CASSLGGGSPLHF. The chain carries TRBV11-3 and TRBJ1-6; D possibly corresponds to TRBD1 (6 bases). The V end was cut by 1 base, the J end by 9 bases, with 7 bases between. The CDR3 consists of 13 residues. Germline assignment: CDR1 SGHNT and CDR2 YENEEA.

The J gene is TRBJ1-6, the V gene TRBV4-1, with unresolved D. The CDR3 has 17 amino acids. Per germline, CDR1 MGHRA and CDR2 YSYEKL. Trimming shortened V by 1 base and J by 6 bases, and 16 bases separated the two germline ends. Here the CDR3 DNA reads TGCGCCAGCAGCCAAGGAGCGTCCCCGACCGTTAATTCACCCCTCCACTTT. As protein: CASSQGASPTVNSPLHF.

This clone was seen a handful of times. CDR3 in DNA: TGTGCCAGCAGTTTCTTCACAGGGGGCGAGCAGTACTTC. It encodes CASSFFTGGEQYF. The chain links TRBV27 to TRBJ2-7; TRBD1 matches at 8 bases. V was clipped by 3 bases and J by 6 bases; unmatched bases: 4. CDR3 length: 13 residues. Per the germline V gene, CDR1 is MNHEY and CDR2 is SMNVEV (reference sequence).

The DNA for the CDR3 is TGTGCCAGCAGTGAATACCCAAGAGAAGAGACCCAGTACTTC. This sequence encodes CASSEYPREETQYF. The genes are TRBV25-1 and TRBJ2-5; D is ambiguous. The CDR3 has 14 amino acids. Deletions cut 0 bases from V and 3 bases from J, with 8 bases between. Germline CDR1 MGHDK, CDR2 SYGVNS.

This clone was counted a few times. The CDR3 bases are TGTGCCAGCAGTGTCTCGGGCACTGAAGCTTTCTTT. Its translation is CASSVSGTEAFF. The chain uses TRBV28 and TRBJ1-1; D is unresolved. This CDR3 spans 12 amino acids. Trimming left V 5 bases short and J 4 bases short, with 8 bases between. CDR1 is MDHEN and CDR2 is SYDVKM in the germline V gene.

In this sample, this clone turned up a few times. The chain is built from TRBV7-8 and TRBJ2-3; 7 bases agree with TRBD2. Germline CDR1 SGHVS, CDR2 FQNEAQ. The CDR3 is 21 residues long. The ends lost 2 bases at V and 0 bases at J; junction bases unmatched: 20. The CDR3 reads CASSLRHRTRGSGGSTDTQYF. Written as DNA, the CDR3 is TGTGCCAGCAGCTTAAGACACAGGACTAGAGGGAGTGGTGGGAGCACAGATACGCAGTATTTT.

This clone was counted only a few times. The chain combines TRBV5-1 with TRBJ2-5, with D perhaps TRBD1 (7 bases). Looked up from germline, CDR1 is SGHRS and CDR2 is YFSETQ. The CDR3 contains 15 residues. The V end lost 1 base, the J end lost 9 bases, and 19 bases lay between the germline ends. The CDR3 DNA is TGCGCCAGCAGCTTGACAGGGGAGGATAGGGAGGCCCAGTACTTC. Amino acid sequence: CASSLTGEDREAQYF.

This clone was seen a handful of times. This chain joins TRBV14 and TRBJ2-3; no firm D call. CDR3 length: 11 amino acids. The germline gives CDR1 SGHDN, CDR2 FVKESK. With 1 base removed from V and 8 bases from J, the gap between germline ends came to 4 bases. CDR3 residues: CASSQASTQYF. CDR3 DNA: TGTGCCAGCAGCCAAGCTTCTACGCAGTATTTT. The variable domain in full, completed from reference TRBV14 and TRBJ2-3, reads EAGVTQFPSHSVIEKGQTVTLRCDPISGHDNLYWYRRVMGKEIKFLLHFVKESKQDESGMPNNRFLAERTGGTYSTLKVQPAELEDSGVYFCASSQASTQYFGPGTRLTVL.

This clone was picked up a small number of times. V usage is TRBV28 and J usage is TRBJ1-2, with D perhaps matching TRBD1 (6 bases). The CDR3 runs to 14 residues. Germline loops: CDR1 MDHEN, CDR2 SYDVKM. Trimming removed 6 bases from V and 5 bases from J, with 16 bases in between. The CDR3 reads CASRPGTNPYGYTF. The CDR3 coding sequence is TGTGCCAGCAGACCCGGGACAAACCCTTATGGCTACACCTTC.